The entry that follows covers one T cell receptor (beta chain) sequence. Its antigen specificity is not known. Base-call qualities are not available, and no considerably larger clone is one nucleotide away. This entry comes from a study of CD4 T cell repertoires and nickel (dated by TCRdb to 2020 to 2022). The germline V gene provides CDR1 SGHTA and CDR2 FQGNSA. Including the terminal cysteine and phenylalanine, the CDR3 comprises 17 residues. Only the CDR3 region is kept as DNA, spanning 51 bases read in frame from base 1. Trimming leaves V shorter by 5 bases and J shorter by 2 bases, with the junction holding 12 bases beyond the gene matches. Library creation used RT-PCR. Sequencing took place on an Illumina MiSeq. The public sequencing data were trimmed at Q25 with fastp and processed into clonotypes with MiXCR by TCRdb, which kept only in-frame beta chains. Rows with a matching CDR3 protein are joined into one entry that keeps the most common DNA and genes. For this sample the table gives under 400 distinct CDR3 sequences, of which roughly 50% were detected only once. The top ten clones comprise 25% to 30% of the sample.

The chain is assembled from TRBV7-2 and TRBJ2-1; TRBD2 agrees with 7 junctional bases. This receptor was obtained from a human donor in a nickel allergy study, with or without nickel allergy (not recorded which). It is not recorded whether this sample comes from one donor or several. The material sequenced was CD4+ T cells from blood, not recorded whether cultured. The CDR3 sequence is CASSRRSGGTAYNEQFF. The sequenced DNA is TGTGCCAGCAGCCGCCGTTCCGGGGGGACGGCCTACAATGAGCAGTTCTTC.